This T cell receptor beta chain is from a study of cytomegalovirus exposure and HLA in healthy donors. Study overall: About 85 million unique TCR sequences came from HLA-typed donors in an early release. Broader study findings: Diagnosis of cytomegalovirus status made by the classifier reportedly showed high specificity and sensitivity. For TCR beta chains, V- and J-gene trimming was later linked to a missense DCLRE1C variant.

The PCR used 60 Vbeta and 13 Jbeta primers. TCRdb keeps only in-frame clones here, not all; method: immunoSEQ multiplex PCR. Here the sample spans about 190,000 clones, 70% to 75% being singletons. This clone was picked up a small number of times. The target antigen is unknown. Germline loops: CDR1 MGHDK, CDR2 SYGVNS. V was pared by 6 bases and J by 9 bases, with 15 bases between. The CDR3 runs to 13 residues. V is TRBV25-1 and J is TRBJ2-1; a possible D gene is TRBD2 (6 bases). This sequence was found in a man younger than 45 in good health and CMV-seropositive. Sequenced: PBMCs. This CDR3 reads CASSQEGPPEQFF. In DNA form, the CDR3 reads TGTGCCAGCAGCCAGGAGGGCCCTCCTGAGCAGTTCTTC.